This T cell receptor beta chain is from a study of T cell responses to AZD1222 COVID-19 vaccine. Overall study findings and caveats: Repertoire sampling happened only post peak T cell response. Among spike-specific TCRs, nearly half reportedly target unmutated variant regions.

Concerning this clone itself: The antigen is not known. Other DNA sequences from this sample encode an identical CDR3 as well.

Trimming shortened V by 5 bases and J by 1 base, and 8 bases separated the two germline ends. Germline V gene sequence: CDR1 SGHAT, CDR2 FQNNGV. The length of the CDR3 is 13 residues. Profiled with immunoSEQ multiplex PCR; TCRdb holds only in-frame clones, not every one. The table shows some 130,000 clones, with about 85% occurring only once. The sample here was peripheral blood, taken on day 0 of AZD1222 vaccination. The rearrangement uses TRBV11-2 and TRBJ1-1, with a possible D match to TRBD1 (5 bases). The source of this sequence is an adult in good health. DNA for the CDR3: TGTGCCAGCAGCGCCCAGGGGAACACTGAAGCTTTCTTT. It yields the protein CASSAQGNTEAFF.